The 4 T cell receptor beta chains listed next were all sequenced from one sample in a study of regulatory T cells in long-lasting Graves disease. iRepertoire HTBI primers and Arm-PCR of CDR3 regions built TCR beta libraries. MiXCR was run by TCRdb on the multiplex PCR reads, yielding one entry per CDR3 protein. Among about 500,000 distinct CDR3 sequences, around 13% were seen once, and the ten largest hold almost 9%. Documented time point: newly diagnosed GD, antithyroid drugs for less than 3 months. Following extraction of RNA from PBMCs, that RNA was used to make the TCR library. These records were also assigned to another study, of T cells in Graves' hyperthyroidism and ophthalmopathy.

The starting material was peripheral blood mononuclear cells (PBMCs), obtained at new diagnosis, from a patient treated with antithyroid drugs. Source of these receptors: a woman under 40 with Graves disease.

This clonotype was observed at least ten times. The rearrangement links TRBV2 to TRBJ2-1; D unclear. Trimming pared 6 bases from V and 6 bases from J, leaving 12 bases between. The length of the CDR3 is 13 residues. CDR1 and CDR2 from the germline V gene are SNHLY and FYNNEI. The CDR3 loop reads CASSLGVGNEQFF. CDR3 nucleotides: TGTGCCAGCAGCCTTGGTGTCGGCAATGAGCAGTTCTTC.

This clonotype has a handful of counts. A far larger clone is just one base off, so this is likely a read error. The chain uses TRBV28 and TRBJ2-6; a possible D gene is TRBD1 (5 bases). The CDR3 totals 14 residues. Per the germline V gene, CDR1 is MDHEN and CDR2 is SYDVKM. The CDR3 nucleotides are TGTGCCAGCAGCTTAGGATCTGGGGCCAACATCCTGACTTTC. Protein sequence: CASSLGSGANILTF.

This clonotype was detected ten times or more. The chain combines TRBV19 with TRBJ2-5; 7 nucleotides match TRBD1. V gave up 4 bases and J gave up 2 bases; unmatched junction bases: 7. The germline gives CDR1 LNHDA, CDR2 SQIVND (reference sequence). The CDR3 runs 15 residues. The CDR3 protein is CASSTGTDDQETQYF. The CDR3 DNA reads TGTGCCAGTAGTACCGGGACAGATGATCAAGAGACCCAGTACTTC. Filled out from reference TRBV19 and TRBJ2-5, the complete variable domain reads DGGITQSPKYLFRKEGQNVTLSCEQNLNHDAMYWYRQDPGQGLRLIYYSQIVNDFQKGDIAEGYSVSREKKESFPLTVTSAQKNPTAFYLCASSTGTDDQETQYFGPGTRLLVL.

The V and J genes are TRBV19 and TRBJ2-7; 8 bases fit TRBD1. This CDR3 region has 13 residues. Germline CDR1 LNHDA, CDR2 SQIVND (reference sequence). J was trimmed by 4 bases and V by 4 bases; bases with no gene match: 3. Here the CDR3 reads CASSRQGMYEQYF. As DNA, the CDR3 is TGTGCCAGTAGTAGACAGGGGATGTACGAGCAGTACTTC.